A single sample is the source of the 14 T cell receptor beta chains below, sequenced in a study of blood T cell repertoires in COVID-19. Using immunoSEQ multiplex PCR, the repertoire was profiled, and TCRdb retains in-frame clones only, with some absent. The sample holds roughly 150,000 clones, roughly nine tenths seen once. Sequencing used peripheral blood. These receptors all stem from a woman aged 70-85 years with acute or convalescent COVID-19.

The J gene is TRBJ2-1, the V gene TRBV3-1 (or the pseudogene TRBV3-2), with a tentative D call TRBD1 (5 bases). Germline-derived CDR1 and CDR2 are LGHDT and YNNKEL (reference sequence). V lost 5 bases, J lost 10 bases, and 15 bases lay in between. This CDR3 contains 13 residues. The CDR3 is CASSLRKGREQFF. The CDR3 nucleotides read TGTGCCAGCAGCTTAAGAAAGGGGCGGGAGCAGTTCTTC.

This clone has a single count. Here the CDR3 DNA reads TGTGCCAGCAGCTTAGCGCGGCGGGGGGCTACACAAGAGACCCAGTACTTC. Translating gives CASSLARRGATQETQYF. The chain links TRBV7-8 to TRBJ2-5; 8 bases map to TRBD2. V lost 0 bases and J lost 2; bases outside the gene matches: 8. CDR1 SGHVS and CDR2 FQNEAQ come from the germline V gene. The CDR3 extends over 17 amino acids.

The chain uses TRBV29-1 and TRBJ1-1; the D is unclear. V lost 3 bases and J 0 bases, leaving 8 bases between the germline ends. The CDR3 sequence is 13 residues long. Germline lookup yields CDR1 SQVTM and CDR2 ANQGSEA. The CDR3 DNA is TGCAGCGTTGAGCCTCAGATGAACACTGAAGCTTTCTTT. Protein sequence: CSVEPQMNTEAFF.

This clone was picked up one time. The chain has TRBV5-6 and TRBJ2-3; 10 bases agree with TRBD2. The CDR3 length is 17 residues. V shed 0 bases, J shed 2 bases, and the junction held 6 bases outside the gene matches. Germline assignment: CDR1 SGHDT and CDR2 YYEEEE. CDR3: CASSLGPSGGDTDTQYF. For the CDR3, the DNA is TGTGCCAGCAGCTTGGGGCCTAGCGGGGGAGACACAGATACGCAGTATTTT.

The chain combines TRBV14 with TRBJ2-1; TRBD2 agrees at 12 bases. Germline CDR1 SGHDN, CDR2 FVKESK. Losses at the gene ends were 0 bases for V and 12 bases for J; bases not matched to a gene: 6. The CDR3 covers 15 residues. The CDR3 protein is CASSQELAGGAVQFF. The CDR3 DNA reads as TGTGCCAGCAGCCAAGAGCTAGCGGGGGGGGCCGTGCAGTTCTTC.

This clone was seen just once. This chain's CDR3 is CASSVGTSPSYEQYF. As DNA, the CDR3 is TGTGCCAGCAGCGTAGGGACTAGCCCTTCCTACGAGCAGTACTTC. The rearrangement joins TRBV9 to TRBJ2-7, with 8 bases aligning to TRBD2. The CDR3 is 15 amino acids. Germline CDR1 and CDR2: SGDLS and YYNGEE. The J segment lost 1 base and the V segment lost 0 bases, leaving 3 bases of the junction unmatched.

The chain uses TRBV5-5 and TRBJ1-2; 7 bases fit TRBD1. CDR1 is SGHKS, CDR2 YYEKEE, per germline (reference sequence). V lost 0 bases, J lost 0 bases, and 2 bases stayed unmatched. The CDR3 consists of 15 residues. The CDR3 region is CASSLGGTANYGYTF. CDR3 DNA sequence: TGTGCCAGCAGCTTGGGAGGGACAGCTAACTATGGCTACACCTTC.

The chain couples TRBV15 to TRBJ1-2; 7 bases are shared with TRBD1. The V and J ends lost 4 bases and 3 bases, in that order; junction bases with no gene match: 11. The CDR3 length is 16 residues. Germline assignment: CDR1 LNHNV and CDR2 YYDKDF (reference sequence). In DNA, the CDR3 is TGTGCCACCAGCAAAAACCCAGGGGGAACGGACTATGGCTACACCTTC. Translated, it gives CATSKNPGGTDYGYTF.

The sample holds one count of this clone. The J gene is TRBJ2-3, the V gene TRBV3-1 (or the pseudogene TRBV3-2), with 8 bases fitting TRBD2. Germline CDR1 is LGHDT and CDR2 is YNNKEL (reference sequence). Losses at the gene ends were 3 bases for V and 1 base for J; bases not matched to a gene: 6. This CDR3 has 16 amino acids. As DNA, the CDR3 is TGTGCCAGCAGCCAGCAGAGCGGGGGAGGCACAGATACGCAGTATTTT. Protein: CASSQQSGGGTDTQYF.

The chain combines TRBV7-9 with TRBJ2-1; D is perhaps TRBD1 (5 bases). Germline V gene sequence: CDR1 SEHNR, CDR2 FQNEAQ (reference sequence). The ends were cut back, 1 base at V and 11 bases at J, with 12 bases in the middle. This CDR3 comprises 13 residues. The CDR3 sequence: CASSLVQGTQQFF. CDR3 in DNA: TGTGCCAGCAGCTTAGTTCAGGGAACGCAGCAGTTCTTC.

The CDR3 reads CASSIDRGNYGYTF. The CDR3 coding sequence is TGTGCCAGTAGTATAGATCGCGGGAACTATGGCTACACCTTC. The chain has TRBV19 and TRBJ1-2, with unresolved D. Trimming cost V 0 bases and J 2 bases, with 7 bases left between them. Germline loops: CDR1 LNHDA, CDR2 SQIVND (reference sequence). The CDR3 length is 14 residues. The full variable domain, its missing parts supplied by reference TRBV19 and TRBJ1-2, is DGGITQSPKYLFRKEGQNVTLSCEQNLNHDAMYWYRQDPGQGLRLIYYSQIVNDFQKGDIAEGYSVSREKKESFPLTVTSAQKNPTAFYLCASSIDRGNYGYTFGSGTRLTVV.

The V and J genes are TRBV7-2 and TRBJ2-3, with D tentatively TRBD2 (6 bases). V was pared by 4 bases and J by 1 base, with 15 bases between. This CDR3 comprises 16 residues. Germline V gene lookup returns CDR1 SGHTA and CDR2 FQGNSA. The CDR3 reads CASSYGSSGGTDTQYF. In nucleotides, the CDR3 is TGTGCCAGCAGCTATGGATCTTCGGGGGGCACAGATACGCAGTATTTT.

The chain recombines TRBV28 with TRBJ1-6; 7 nucleotides line up with TRBD1. The CDR3 has 16 amino acids. Germline values: CDR1 MDHEN, CDR2 SYDVKM. Trimming cost V 6 bases and J 8 bases; bases outside gene matches: 13. In nucleotides, the CDR3 is TGTGCCAGCAGGCGGGGGGGGACAGCGATATATTCACCCCTCCACTTT. It translates to CASRRGGTAIYSPLHF.

This clone occurred a few times. The chain links TRBV4-1 to TRBJ1-2; D gene uncertain. In germline, CDR1 is MGHRA, CDR2 YSYEKL. The CDR3 extends over 11 amino acids. Deletions cut 3 bases from V and 8 bases from J, with 7 bases between. For the CDR3, the DNA is TGCGCCAGCAGCCAGGCGGGCGGCTACACCTTC. Protein sequence: CASSQAGGYTF.